This T cell receptor (beta chain) was found in a study of vaccination effects on CD4 cells after COVID-19. The V segment lost 1 base and the J segment 6 bases; nucleotides outside the gene matches: 2. This CDR3 has 15 amino acids. CDR1 is MNHEY and CDR2 is SVGAGI in the germline V gene. Points from the study as a whole: Healthy vaccine recipients' vaccine-induced clones were almost all SARS-CoV-2 mono-reactive.

Viral peptide pools were used in the ViraFEST assay to expand antigen-specific CD4+ T cells, and sequencing came afterward. Scientists isolated CD4+ T cells after an approximately 9-day culture period ended. The participants, recipients of two vaccine doses, got either BNT162b2 or mRNA-1273. Vaccine recipients lacked prior SARS-CoV-2 infection and had negative nucleocapsid antibodies. After about 2 million PBMC were placed in each well, they were cultured with about 10 IU/ml IL-2 and approximately 10 ug/ml peptides. Days 3 and 7 were when half the medium was replaced with IL-2 medium. The repertoire was sequenced with immunoSEQ multiplex PCR; TCRdb's copy has only in-frame clones and lacks some. The sample carries tens of thousands of clones, 60% to 80% recorded once. Concerning this clone: Its antigen is currently unknown.

The specimen comprised CD4+ T cells from PBMCs cultured with SARS-CoV-2 spike peptides, sampled after COVID-19 vaccination. The chain couples TRBV6-5 to TRBJ1-6, with 8 positions matching TRBD1. This TCR was sampled from a human donor who received a COVID-19 vaccine. Some clones in this sample may be carry-over from other donors' samples. Here the CDR3 reads CASSYYRGTNSPLHF. The CDR3 coding sequence is TGTGCCAGCAGTTACTACAGGGGGACTAATTCACCCCTCCACTTT.